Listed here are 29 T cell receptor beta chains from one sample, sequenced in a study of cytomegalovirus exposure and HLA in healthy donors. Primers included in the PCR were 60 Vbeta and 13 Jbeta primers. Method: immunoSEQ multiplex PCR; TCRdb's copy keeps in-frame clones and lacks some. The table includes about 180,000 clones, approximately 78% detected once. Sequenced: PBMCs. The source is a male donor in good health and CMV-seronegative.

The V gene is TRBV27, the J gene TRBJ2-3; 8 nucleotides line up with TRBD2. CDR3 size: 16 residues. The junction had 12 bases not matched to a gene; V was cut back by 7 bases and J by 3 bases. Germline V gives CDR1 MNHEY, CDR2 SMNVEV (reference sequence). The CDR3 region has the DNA TGTGCCAGCAACACGCAATTGGGACTAGTGACAGATACGCAGTATTTT. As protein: CASNTQLGLVTDTQYF.

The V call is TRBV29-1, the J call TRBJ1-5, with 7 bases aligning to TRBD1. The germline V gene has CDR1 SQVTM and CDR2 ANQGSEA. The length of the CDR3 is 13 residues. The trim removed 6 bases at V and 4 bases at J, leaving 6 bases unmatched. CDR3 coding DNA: TGCAGCGTCGGGGACAGCTCAAATCAGCCCCAGCATTTT. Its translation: CSVGDSSNQPQHF. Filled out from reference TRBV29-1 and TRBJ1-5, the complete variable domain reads SAVISQKPSRDICQRGTSLTIQCQVDSQVTMMFWYRQQPGQSLTLIATANQGSEATYESGFVIDKFPISRPNLTFSTLTVSNMSPEDSSIYLCSVGDSSNQPQHFGDGTRLSIL.

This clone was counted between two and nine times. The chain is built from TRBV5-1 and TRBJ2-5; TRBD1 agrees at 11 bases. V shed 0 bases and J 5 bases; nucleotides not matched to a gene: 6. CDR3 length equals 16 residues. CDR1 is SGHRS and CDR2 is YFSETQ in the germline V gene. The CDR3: CASSLVGTGGEETQYF. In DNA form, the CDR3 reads TGCGCCAGCAGCTTGGTCGGGACAGGGGGAGAGGAGACCCAGTACTTC.

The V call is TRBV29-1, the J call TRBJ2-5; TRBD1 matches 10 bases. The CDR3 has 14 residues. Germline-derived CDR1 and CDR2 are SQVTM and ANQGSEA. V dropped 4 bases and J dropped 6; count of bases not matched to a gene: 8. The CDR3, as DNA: TGCAGCGTTGTGAGGACAGGGGGTCTAAAGACCCAGTACTTC. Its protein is CSVVRTGGLKTQYF.

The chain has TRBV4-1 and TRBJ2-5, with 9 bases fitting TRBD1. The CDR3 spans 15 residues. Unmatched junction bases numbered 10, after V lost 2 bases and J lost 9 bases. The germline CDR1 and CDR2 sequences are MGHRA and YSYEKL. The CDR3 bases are TGCGCCAGCAGCCAATCCGGGACAGGGCTCTTCCCCCAGTACTTC. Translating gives CASSQSGTGLFPQYF.

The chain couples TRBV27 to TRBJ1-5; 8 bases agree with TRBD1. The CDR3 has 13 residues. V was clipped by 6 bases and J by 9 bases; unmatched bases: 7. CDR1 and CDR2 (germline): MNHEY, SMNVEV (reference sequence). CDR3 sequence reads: CASSLDRVLPQHF. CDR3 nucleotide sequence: TGTGCCAGCAGCCTGGACAGGGTCCTGCCCCAGCATTTT.

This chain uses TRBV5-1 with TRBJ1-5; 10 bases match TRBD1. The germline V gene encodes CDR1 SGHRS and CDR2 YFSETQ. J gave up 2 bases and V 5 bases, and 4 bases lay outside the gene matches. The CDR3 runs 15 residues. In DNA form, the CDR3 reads TGCGCCAGCAGGCCCGGGACAGGGGGCAATCAGCCCCAGCATTTT. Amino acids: CASRPGTGGNQPQHF.

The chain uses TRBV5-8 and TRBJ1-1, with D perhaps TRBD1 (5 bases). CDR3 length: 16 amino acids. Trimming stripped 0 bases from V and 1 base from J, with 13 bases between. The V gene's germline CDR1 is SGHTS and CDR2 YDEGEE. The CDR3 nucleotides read TGTGCCAGCAGCTTGGGGGCGGGGGTTTGGAACACTGAAGCTTTCTTT. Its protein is CASSLGAGVWNTEAFF. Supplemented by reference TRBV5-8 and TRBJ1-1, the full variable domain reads EAGVTQSPTHLIKTRGQQATLRCSPISGHTSVYWYQQALGLGLQFLLWYDEGEERNRGNFPPRFSGRQFPNYSSELNVNALELEDSALYLCASSLGAGVWNTEAFFGQGTRLTVV.

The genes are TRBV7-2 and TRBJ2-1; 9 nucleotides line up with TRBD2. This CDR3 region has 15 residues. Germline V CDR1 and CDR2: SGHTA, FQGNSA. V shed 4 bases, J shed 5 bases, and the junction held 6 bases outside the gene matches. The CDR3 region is CASSSLAGLNNEQFF. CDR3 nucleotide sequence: TGTGCCAGCAGCTCTCTAGCGGGACTTAACAATGAGCAGTTCTTC.

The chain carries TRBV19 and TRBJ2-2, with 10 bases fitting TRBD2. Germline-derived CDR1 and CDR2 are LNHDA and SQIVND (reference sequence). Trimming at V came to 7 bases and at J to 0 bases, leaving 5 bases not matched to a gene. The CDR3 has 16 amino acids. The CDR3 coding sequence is TGTGCCAGTAACAGACTAGCGGGCCCGAACACCGGGGAGCTGTTTTTT. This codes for CASNRLAGPNTGELFF.

CDR3 amino acids: CASSSGTRGDEKLFF. The CDR3 DNA reads TGTGCCAGCAGCTCCGGGACGCGGGGAGATGAAAAACTGTTTTTT. This sequence joins TRBV5-8 and TRBJ1-4; tentative D call: TRBD1 (5 bases). The germline CDR1 and CDR2 sequences are SGHTS and YDEGEE. The CDR3 runs to 15 residues. The germline V and J ends were trimmed by 3 bases and 6 bases, with 15 bases remaining between them.

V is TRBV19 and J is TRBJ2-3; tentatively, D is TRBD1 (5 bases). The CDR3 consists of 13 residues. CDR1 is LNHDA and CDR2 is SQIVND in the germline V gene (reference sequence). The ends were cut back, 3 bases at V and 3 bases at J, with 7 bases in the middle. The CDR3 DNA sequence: TGTGCCAGTAGTATCGACAGAACAGATACGCAGTATTTT. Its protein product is CASSIDRTDTQYF.

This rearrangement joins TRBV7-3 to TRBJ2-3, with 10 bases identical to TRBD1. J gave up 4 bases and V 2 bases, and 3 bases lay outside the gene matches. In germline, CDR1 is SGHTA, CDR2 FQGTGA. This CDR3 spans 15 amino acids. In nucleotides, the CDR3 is TGTGCCAGCAGCTTATCTGGGACAGGGGCAGATACGCAGTATTTT. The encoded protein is CASSLSGTGADTQYF. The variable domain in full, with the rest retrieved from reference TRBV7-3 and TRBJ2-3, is GAGVSQTPSNKVTEKGKYVELRCDPISGHTALYWYRQSLGQGPEFLIYFQGTGAADDSGLPNDRFFAVRPEGSVSTLKIQRTERGDSAVYLCASSLSGTGADTQYFGPGTRLTVL.

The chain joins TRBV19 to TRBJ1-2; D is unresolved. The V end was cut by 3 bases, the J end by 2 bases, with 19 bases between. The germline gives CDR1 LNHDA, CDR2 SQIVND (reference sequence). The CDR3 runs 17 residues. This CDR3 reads CASSMTQLAGINYGYTF. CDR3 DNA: TGTGCCAGTAGTATGACCCAGTTGGCAGGAATAAACTATGGCTACACCTTC.

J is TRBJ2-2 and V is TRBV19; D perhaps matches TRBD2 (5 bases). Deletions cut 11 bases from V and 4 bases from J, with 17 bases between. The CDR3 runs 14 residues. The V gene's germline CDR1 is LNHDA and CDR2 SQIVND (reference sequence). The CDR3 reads CAAGGVPRTGELFF. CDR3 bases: TGTGCCGCAGGAGGAGTTCCACGCACCGGGGAGCTGTTTTTT.

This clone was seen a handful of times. DNA of the CDR3: TGTGCCAGCAGCTCGGGAGGGCCCGGCTTGAACACTGAAGCTTTCTTT. It encodes CASSSGGPGLNTEAFF. The J gene is TRBJ1-1, the V gene TRBV5-4, with D hard to call. From germline, CDR1 is SGHNT and CDR2 YYREEE (reference sequence). The CDR3 extends over 16 amino acids. Trimming left V 3 bases short and J 0 bases short, with 15 bases between.

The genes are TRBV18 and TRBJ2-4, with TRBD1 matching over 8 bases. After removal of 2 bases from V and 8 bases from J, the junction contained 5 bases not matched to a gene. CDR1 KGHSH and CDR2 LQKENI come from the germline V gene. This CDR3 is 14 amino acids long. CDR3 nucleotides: TGTGCCAGCTCACCATCAGGGGGCTCGTACATTCAGTACTTC. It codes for CASSPSGGSYIQYF.

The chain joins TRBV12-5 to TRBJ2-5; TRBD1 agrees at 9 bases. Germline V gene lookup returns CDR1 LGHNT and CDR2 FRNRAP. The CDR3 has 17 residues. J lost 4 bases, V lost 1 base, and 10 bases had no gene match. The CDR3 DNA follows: TGTGCTAGTGGTTTGGCTACAGGCAACAGGGGGCTAGAGACCCAGTACTTC. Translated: CASGLATGNRGLETQYF.

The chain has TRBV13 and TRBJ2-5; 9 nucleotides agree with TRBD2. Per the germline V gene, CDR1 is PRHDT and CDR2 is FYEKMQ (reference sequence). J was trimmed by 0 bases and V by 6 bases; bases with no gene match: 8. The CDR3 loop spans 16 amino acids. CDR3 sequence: CASRRLAGTNQETQYF. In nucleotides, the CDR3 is TGTGCCAGCAGACGGCTAGCGGGGACGAACCAAGAGACCCAGTACTTC.

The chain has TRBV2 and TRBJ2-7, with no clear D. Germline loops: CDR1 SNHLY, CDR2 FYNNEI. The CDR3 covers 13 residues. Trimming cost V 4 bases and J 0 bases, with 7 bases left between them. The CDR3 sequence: CASSVASSYEQYF. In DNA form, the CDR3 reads TGTGCCAGCAGTGTGGCCAGCTCCTACGAGCAGTACTTC.

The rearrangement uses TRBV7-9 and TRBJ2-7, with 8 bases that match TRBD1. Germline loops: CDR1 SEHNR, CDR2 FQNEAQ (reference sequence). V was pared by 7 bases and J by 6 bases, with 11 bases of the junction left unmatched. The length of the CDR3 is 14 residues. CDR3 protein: CASTLDRAISEQYF. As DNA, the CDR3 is TGTGCCAGCACCTTGGACAGGGCCATCTCCGAGCAGTACTTC.

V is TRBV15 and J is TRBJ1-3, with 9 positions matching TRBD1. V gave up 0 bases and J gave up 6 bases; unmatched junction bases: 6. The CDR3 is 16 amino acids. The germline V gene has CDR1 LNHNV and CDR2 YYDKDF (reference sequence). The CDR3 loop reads CATSRDPRQGENTIYF. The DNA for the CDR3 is TGTGCCACCAGCAGAGATCCCCGACAGGGGGAAAACACCATATATTTT. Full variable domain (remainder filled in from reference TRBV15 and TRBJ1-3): DAMVIQNPRYQVTQFGKPVTLSCSQTLNHNVMYWYQQKSSQAPKLLFHYYDKDFNNEADTPDNFQSRRPNTSFCFLDIRSPGLGDTAMYLCATSRDPRQGENTIYFGEGSWLTVV.

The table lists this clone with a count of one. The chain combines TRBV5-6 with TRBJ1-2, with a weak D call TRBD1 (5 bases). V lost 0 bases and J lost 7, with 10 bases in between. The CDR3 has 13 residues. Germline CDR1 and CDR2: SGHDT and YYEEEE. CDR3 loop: CASSLVGGTGYTF. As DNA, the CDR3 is TGTGCCAGCAGCTTGGTCGGGGGGACTGGCTACACCTTC.

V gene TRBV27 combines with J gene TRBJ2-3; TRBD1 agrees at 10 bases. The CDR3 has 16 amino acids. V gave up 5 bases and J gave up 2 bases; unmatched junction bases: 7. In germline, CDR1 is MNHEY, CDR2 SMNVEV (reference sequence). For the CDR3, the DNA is TGTGCCAGCAGTCCCAGGACAGGGGGATTCACAGATACGCAGTATTTT. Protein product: CASSPRTGGFTDTQYF.

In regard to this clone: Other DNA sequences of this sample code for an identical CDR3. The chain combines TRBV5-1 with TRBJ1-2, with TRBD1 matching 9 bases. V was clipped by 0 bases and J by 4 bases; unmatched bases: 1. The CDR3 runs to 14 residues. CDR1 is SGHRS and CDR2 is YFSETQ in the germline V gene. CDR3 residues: CASSLEGQGYGYTF. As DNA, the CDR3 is TGCGCCAGCAGCTTGGAGGGACAGGGCTATGGCTACACCTTC.

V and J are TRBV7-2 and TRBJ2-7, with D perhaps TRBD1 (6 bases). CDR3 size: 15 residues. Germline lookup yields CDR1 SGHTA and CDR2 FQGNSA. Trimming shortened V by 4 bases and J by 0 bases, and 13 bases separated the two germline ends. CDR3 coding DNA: TGTGCCAGCAGCTCTCAAAGGGGGAGCTCCTACGAGCAGTACTTC. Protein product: CASSSQRGSSYEQYF.

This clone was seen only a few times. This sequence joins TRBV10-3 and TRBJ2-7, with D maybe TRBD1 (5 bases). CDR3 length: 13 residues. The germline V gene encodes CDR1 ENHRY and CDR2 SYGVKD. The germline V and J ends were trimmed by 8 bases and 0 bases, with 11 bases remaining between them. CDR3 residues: CAISAQGSYEQYF. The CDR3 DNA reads TGTGCCATCTCTGCGCAGGGCTCCTACGAGCAGTACTTC.

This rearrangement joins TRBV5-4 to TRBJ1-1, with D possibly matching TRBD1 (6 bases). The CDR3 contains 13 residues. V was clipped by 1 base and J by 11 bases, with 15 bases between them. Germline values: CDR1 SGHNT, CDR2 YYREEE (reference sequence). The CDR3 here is CASSLNRVRLAFF. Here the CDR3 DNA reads TGTGCCAGCAGCTTGAACAGGGTGAGGCTCGCTTTCTTT.

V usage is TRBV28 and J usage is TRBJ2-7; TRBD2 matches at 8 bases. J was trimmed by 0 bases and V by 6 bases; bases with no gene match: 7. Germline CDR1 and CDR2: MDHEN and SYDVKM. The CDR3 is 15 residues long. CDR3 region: CASSVTSGPSYEQYF. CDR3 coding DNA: TGTGCCAGCAGCGTCACTAGCGGCCCCTCCTACGAGCAGTACTTC.